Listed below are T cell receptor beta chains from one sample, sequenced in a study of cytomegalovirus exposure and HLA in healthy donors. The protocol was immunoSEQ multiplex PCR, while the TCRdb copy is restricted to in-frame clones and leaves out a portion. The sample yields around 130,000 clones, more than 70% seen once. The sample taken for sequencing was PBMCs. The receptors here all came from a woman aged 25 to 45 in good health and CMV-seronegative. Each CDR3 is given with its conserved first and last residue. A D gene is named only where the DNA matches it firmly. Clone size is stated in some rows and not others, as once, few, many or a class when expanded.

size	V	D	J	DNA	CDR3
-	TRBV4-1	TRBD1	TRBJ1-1	TGCGCCAGCAGCCAAGCGACAGGGGCAGGGGCTTTCTTT	CASSQATGAGAFF
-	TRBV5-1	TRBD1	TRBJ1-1	TGCGCCAGCAGCCCTCGGACAGGGAGGAACACTGAAGCTTTCTTT	CASSPRTGRNTEAFF
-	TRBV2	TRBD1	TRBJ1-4	TGTGCCAGCAGTCCCGGACAGGGTCTTAATGAAAAACTGTTTTTT	CASSPGQGLNEKLFF
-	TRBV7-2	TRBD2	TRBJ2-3	TGTGCCAGCAGCCCCACTAGCGGGGGGTCGGATACGCAGTATTTT	CASSPTSGGSDTQYF
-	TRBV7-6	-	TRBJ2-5	TGTGCCAGCAGCTTAGACTCCGGAGAGACCCAGTACTTC	CASSLDSGETQYF
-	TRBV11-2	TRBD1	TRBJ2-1	TGTGCCAGCAGCACGGGGACAGCCAATGAGCAGTTCTTC	CASSTGTANEQFF
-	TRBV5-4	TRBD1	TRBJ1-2	TGTGCCAGCAGCCCAGCCGGACAGGGGAACTATGGCTACACCTTC	CASSPAGQGNYGYTF
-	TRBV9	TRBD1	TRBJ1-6	TGTGCCAGCAGCGCCGGACAGGGTCTGAATTCACCCCTCCACTTT	CASSAGQGLNSPLHF
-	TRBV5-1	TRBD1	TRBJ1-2	TGCGCCAGCAGCTTGGGACAGGGGCAGGGCTACACCTTC	CASSLGQGQGYTF
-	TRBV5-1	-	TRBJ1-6	TGCGCCAGCAGGTCTGTGTTGTCGGATAATTCACCCCTCCACTTT	CASRSVLSDNSPLHF
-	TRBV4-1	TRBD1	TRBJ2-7	TGCGCCAGCAGTGCGAGTGGGACAGGGGTGTTCGAGCAGTACTTC	CASSASGTGVFEQYF
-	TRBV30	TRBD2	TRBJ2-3	TGTGCCTGGAGTTGGAGTGCTAGCGGGGGGCTTAGCACAGATACGCAGTATTTT	CAWSWSASGGLSTDTQYF
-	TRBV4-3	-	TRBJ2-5	TGCGCCAGCAGCCAAGAAGGCGGGGTGGGGTCTGAGACCCAGTACTTC	CASSQEGGVGSETQYF
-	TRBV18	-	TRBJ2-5	TGTGCCAGCTCACCGTTGAGCGGCGGGGAGACCCAGTACTTC	CASSPLSGGETQYF
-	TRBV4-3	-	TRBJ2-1	TGCGCCAGCAGCCAAGAGAGTCTCGATGAGCAGTTCTTC	CASSQESLDEQFF
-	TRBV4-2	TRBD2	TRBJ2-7	TGTGCCAGCAGCCAAGACGCTAGCGGGGTCTCCTACGAGCAGTACTTC	CASSQDASGVSYEQYF
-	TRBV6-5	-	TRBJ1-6	TGTGCCAGCAGTTACTCCTATTCTTCACCCCTCCACTTT	CASSYSYSSPLHF
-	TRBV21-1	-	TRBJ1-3	TGTGCCAGCAGCACACCAGGGGCCCCCTCTGGAAACACCATATATTTT	CASSTPGAPSGNTIYF
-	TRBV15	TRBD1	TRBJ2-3	TGTGCCACCAGCCTGCGGACAGGGGGCGCGGATACGCAGTATTTT	CATSLRTGGADTQYF
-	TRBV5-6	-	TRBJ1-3	TGTGCCAGCAGCCCGACAGTATCTGGAAACACCATATATTTT	CASSPTVSGNTIYF
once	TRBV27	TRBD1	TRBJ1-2	TGTGCCAGTGCCTTTGGACAGGGGGGCTATGGCTACACCTTC	CASAFGQGGYGYTF
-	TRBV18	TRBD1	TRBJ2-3	TGTGCCACTAGGGGCAGGGGGATCACAGATACGCAGTATTTT	CATRGRGITDTQYF
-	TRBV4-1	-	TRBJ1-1	TGCGCCAGCACTCATTTGGGAGGGGAGAACACTGAAGCTTTCTTT	CASTHLGGENTEAFF
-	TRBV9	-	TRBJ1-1	TGTGCCAGCAGTTCAGGTAACACTGAAGCTTTCTTT	CASSSGNTEAFF
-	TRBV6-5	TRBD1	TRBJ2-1	TGTGCCAGCAAAACCGGGACAGGGATAGACAATGAGCAGTTCTTC	CASKTGTGIDNEQFF
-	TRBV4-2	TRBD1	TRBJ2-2	TGTGCCAGCAGCCAAAGACGGGACAGCTGGACCGGGGAGCTGTTTTTT	CASSQRRDSWTGELFF
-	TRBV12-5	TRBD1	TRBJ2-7	TGTGCTAGTGGTTTGTTAGGACAGGGGCGCGAGCAGTACTTC	CASGLLGQGREQYF
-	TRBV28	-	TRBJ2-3	TGTGCCAGCAGTTCGAGAGATACGCAGTATTTT	CASSSRDTQYF
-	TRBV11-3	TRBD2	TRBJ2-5	TGTGCCAGCAGCTCCTATAGCGGGGGAGAAGAGACCCAGTACTTC	CASSSYSGGEETQYF
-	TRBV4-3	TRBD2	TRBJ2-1	TGCGCCAGCAGCCAAGATCGACTAGCGGGGGTGTACAGTGAGCAGTTCTTC	CASSQDRLAGVYSEQFF
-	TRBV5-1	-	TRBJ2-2	TGCGCCAGCAGCAAGGAGGGGGCTTCCGGGGAGCTGTTTTTT	CASSKEGASGELFF
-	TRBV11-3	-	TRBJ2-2	TGTGCCAGCAGCCGGACTGGAGGGGGCAGGTACACCGGGGAGCTGTTTTTT	CASSRTGGGRYTGELFF
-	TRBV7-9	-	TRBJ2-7	TGTGCCAGCAGCTTGCAGGCCCAGCCTTTTGAGGAGCAGTACTTC	CASSLQAQPFEEQYF
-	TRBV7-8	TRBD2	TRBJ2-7	TGTGCCAGCAGCTTAGGGGGACTAGCCTCATCCTCCTACGAGCAGTACTTC	CASSLGGLASSSYEQYF
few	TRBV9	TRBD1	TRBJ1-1	TGTGCCAGCAGCCCTCGGGACAGGGGGCAGCGAGCTTTCTTT	CASSPRDRGQRAFF
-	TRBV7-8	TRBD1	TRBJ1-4	TGTGCCAGCAGCTTAGTGGACAGGGTTAATGAAAAACTGTTTTTT	CASSLVDRVNEKLFF
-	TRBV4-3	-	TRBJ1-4	TGCGCCAGCAGCTCCCTACAGGGAGCTAATGAAAAACTGTTTTTT	CASSSLQGANEKLFF
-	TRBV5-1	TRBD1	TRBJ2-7	TGCGCCAGCAGCTTGGGGCAGGGGGCGGTTGAGCAGTACTTC	CASSLGQGAVEQYF
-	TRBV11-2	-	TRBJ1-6	TGTGCCAGCAGCTTAGATCCGGGAACGAATTCACCCCTCCACTTT	CASSLDPGTNSPLHF
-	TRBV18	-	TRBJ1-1	TGTGCCAGCTCACCCACCCGCGGACAGAACACTGAAGCTTTCTTT	CASSPTRGQNTEAFF
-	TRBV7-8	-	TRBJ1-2	TGTGCCAGCAGCTTCCAGGGGTACTATGGCTACACCTTC	CASSFQGYYGYTF
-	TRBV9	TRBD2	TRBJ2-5	TGTGCCAGCAGCACGCGGGGGGGGCCACAAGAGACCCAGTACTTC	CASSTRGGPQETQYF
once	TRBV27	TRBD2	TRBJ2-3	TGTGCCAGCAGTTTATGGGGTAGCGGGGGTGGCTCAGATACGCAGTATTTT	CASSLWGSGGGSDTQYF
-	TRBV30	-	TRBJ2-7	TGTGCCTGGAGTTCTTCAGGGTGGGAGCAGTACTTC	CAWSSSGWEQYF
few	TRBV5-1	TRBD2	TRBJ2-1	TGCGCCAGCAGCTTCAGAGCGGGGGGGGGAACTGAGCAGTTCTTC	CASSFRAGGGTEQFF
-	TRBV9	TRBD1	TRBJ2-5	TGTGCCAGCAGCGTTGGGACAGGGTCAGAGACCCAGTACTTC	CASSVGTGSETQYF
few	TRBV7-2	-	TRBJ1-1	TGTGCCAGCAGCTTAGAGGACAGAACAAGAGCTTTCTTT	CASSLEDRTRAFF